The 11 T cell receptor beta chains listed next were all sequenced from one sample in a study of cytomegalovirus exposure and HLA in healthy donors. The PCR ran on 60 Vbeta and 13 Jbeta primers. Assay: immunoSEQ multiplex PCR; the TCRdb copy retains only in-frame clones and omits some. Of about 190,000 clones in the sample, almost 75% are singletons; the top ten hold 2.5% to 4%. Source material: PBMCs. Receptor source: a woman under 40 in good health and CMV-seropositive.

The chain joins TRBV6-6 to TRBJ2-7; D might be TRBD2 (5 bases). V was clipped by 7 bases and J by 4 bases, with 11 bases between them. Germline CDR1 reads MNHNY; CDR2 reads SVGAGI (reference sequence). This CDR3 has 12 amino acids. The CDR3 here is CASKNRGYEQYF. For the CDR3, the DNA is TGTGCCAGCAAAAATCGAGGGTACGAGCAGTACTTC.

The V and J genes are TRBV11-2 and TRBJ2-7, with D perhaps matching TRBD2 (6 bases). Germline lookup yields CDR1 SGHAT and CDR2 FQNNGV. This CDR3 has 15 amino acids. V was clipped by 5 bases and J by 0 bases, with 14 bases between them. This chain's CDR3 is CASSISGTYSYEQYF. Written as DNA, the CDR3 is TGTGCCAGCAGCATATCCGGGACTTACTCCTACGAGCAGTACTTC.

The gene calls are TRBV11-2 and TRBJ2-7; 9 bases are a match to TRBD1. The CDR3 runs to 15 residues. The germline V gene has CDR1 SGHAT and CDR2 FQNNGV. V shed 5 bases, J shed 6 bases, and the junction held 11 bases outside the gene matches. The CDR3 DNA sequence: TGTGCCAGCAGCGCTCCCGGACAGGGGTCTCCCGAGCAGTACTTC. It is translated as CASSAPGQGSPEQYF.

This clone is a singleton in its sample. The chain joins TRBV5-1 to TRBJ2-5; TRBD2 aligns across 9 bases. Near its end, the DNA agrees better with TRBJ2-7, so the J call may be wrong. Germline assignment: CDR1 SGHRS and CDR2 YFSETQ. The CDR3 has 15 amino acids. CDR3 amino acids: CASSLAGLTSYEQYF. The CDR3 DNA reads TGCGCCAGCAGCCTAGCGGGACTCACCTCCTACGAGCAGTACTTC.

The chain joins TRBV2 to TRBJ2-5; TRBD2 matches 10 bases. The germline CDR1 and CDR2 sequences are SNHLY and FYNNEI. V lost 2 bases to trimming and J lost 4 bases; unmatched junction nucleotides: 7. There are 16 residues in the CDR3. The CDR3 loop reads CASSERPSGSIETQYF. Written as DNA, the CDR3 is TGTGCCAGCAGTGAAAGGCCTAGCGGGAGTATAGAGACCCAGTACTTC.

The rearrangement links TRBV5-1 to TRBJ2-7; D is perhaps TRBD2 (5 bases). The germline V and J ends were trimmed by 1 base and 4 bases, with 9 bases remaining between them. This CDR3 comprises 13 residues. The germline CDR1 and CDR2 sequences are SGHRS and YFSETQ. In nucleotides, the CDR3 is TGCGCCAGCAGCTTGTTCACGGGATACGAGCAGTACTTC. This gives the protein CASSLFTGYEQYF.

This chain connects TRBV6-5 to TRBJ1-2; D may be TRBD1 (5 bases). Germline loops: CDR1 MNHEY, CDR2 SVGAGI. The CDR3 totals 13 residues. V was trimmed by 8 bases and J by 4 bases, leaving 14 bases between them. The CDR3 region has the DNA TGTGCCAGCCTGGGGGGAGGATCCTATGGCTACACCTTC. This gives the protein CASLGGGSYGYTF.

The genes are TRBV5-1 and TRBJ2-7, with 16 bases that match TRBD2. After removal of 3 bases from V and 1 base from J, the junction contained 4 bases not matched to a gene. Germline V gene lookup returns CDR1 SGHRS and CDR2 YFSETQ. CDR3 length: 17 residues. The CDR3 sequence: CASSSGTSGRVSYEQYF. In nucleotides, the CDR3 is TGCGCCAGCAGCTCCGGGACTAGCGGGAGGGTATCCTACGAGCAGTACTTC.

The CDR3 nucleotides read TGTGCCAGTAGTACCCAGGGAGGTGGCGAAAAACTGTTTTTT. Protein: CASSTQGGGEKLFF. This rearrangement joins TRBV19 to TRBJ1-4; D may be TRBD1 (5 bases). V lost 4 bases to trimming and J lost 8 bases, with 14 bases between them. The CDR3 contains 14 residues. Germline V CDR1 and CDR2: LNHDA, SQIVND (reference sequence).

The sample holds a few counts of this clone. J is TRBJ2-7 and V is TRBV5-1, with a possible D match to TRBD2 (5 bases). The CDR3 covers 13 residues. Trimming took off 2 bases at V and 2 bases at J, with 8 bases between the two ends. The V gene's germline CDR1 is SGHRS and CDR2 YFSETQ. The CDR3 sequence: CASSLRDTYEQYF. The CDR3 DNA reads TGCGCCAGCAGCTTACGGGATACCTACGAGCAGTACTTC.

CDR3 bases: TGTGCCAGTAGCCTTGCGACAGGGGCTGGGGCCAACGTCCTGACTTTC. This translates into CASSLATGAGANVLTF. The chain employs TRBV19 and TRBJ2-6; 8 positions agree with TRBD1. This CDR3 spans 16 amino acids. Germline CDR1 LNHDA, CDR2 SQIVND (reference sequence). With V trimmed by 6 bases and J by 2 bases, 6 bases remained unmatched.